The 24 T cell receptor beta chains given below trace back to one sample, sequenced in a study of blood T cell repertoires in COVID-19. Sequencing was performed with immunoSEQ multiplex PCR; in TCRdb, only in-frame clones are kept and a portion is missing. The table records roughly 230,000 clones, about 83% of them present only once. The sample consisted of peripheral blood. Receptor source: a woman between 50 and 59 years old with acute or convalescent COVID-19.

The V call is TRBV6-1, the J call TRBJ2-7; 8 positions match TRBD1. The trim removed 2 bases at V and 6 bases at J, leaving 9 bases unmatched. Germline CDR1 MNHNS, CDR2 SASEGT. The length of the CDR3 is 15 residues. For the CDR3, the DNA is TGTGCCAGCAGTGAACCTTGGACAGGGCAGGGCGAGCAGTACTTC. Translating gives CASSEPWTGQGEQYF.

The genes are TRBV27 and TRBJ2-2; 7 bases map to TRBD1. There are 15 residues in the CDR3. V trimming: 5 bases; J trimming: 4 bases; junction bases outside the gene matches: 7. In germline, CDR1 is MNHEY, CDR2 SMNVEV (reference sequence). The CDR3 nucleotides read TGTGCCAGCAGTCCGGGACAGTCGATCACCGGGGAGCTGTTTTTT. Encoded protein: CASSPGQSITGELFF.

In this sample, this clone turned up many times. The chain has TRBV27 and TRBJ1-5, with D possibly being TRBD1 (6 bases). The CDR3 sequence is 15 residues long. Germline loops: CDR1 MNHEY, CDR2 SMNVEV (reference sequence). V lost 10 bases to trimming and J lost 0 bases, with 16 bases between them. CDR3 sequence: CATADVGHSNQPQHF. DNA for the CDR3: TGTGCCACCGCGGACGTGGGACATAGCAATCAGCCCCAGCATTTT.

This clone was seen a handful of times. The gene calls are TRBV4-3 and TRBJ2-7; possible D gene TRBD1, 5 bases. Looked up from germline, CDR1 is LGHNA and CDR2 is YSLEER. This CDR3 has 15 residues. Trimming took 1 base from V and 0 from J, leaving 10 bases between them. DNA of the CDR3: TGCGCCAGCAGCCAAGCCAGGGATTTCTCCTACGAGCAGTACTTC. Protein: CASSQARDFSYEQYF.

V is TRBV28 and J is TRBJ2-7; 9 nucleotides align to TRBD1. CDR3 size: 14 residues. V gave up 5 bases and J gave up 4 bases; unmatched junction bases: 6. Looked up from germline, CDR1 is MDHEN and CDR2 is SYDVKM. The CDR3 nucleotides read TGTGCCAGCAGTCTGGGGACAGGGAAATACGAGCAGTACTTC. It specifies CASSLGTGKYEQYF.

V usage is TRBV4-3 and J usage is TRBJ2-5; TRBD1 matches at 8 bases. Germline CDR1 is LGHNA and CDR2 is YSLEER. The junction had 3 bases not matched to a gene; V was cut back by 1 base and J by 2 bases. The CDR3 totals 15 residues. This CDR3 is CASSQGDRTQETQYF. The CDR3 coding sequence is TGCGCCAGCAGCCAAGGGGACAGGACACAAGAGACCCAGTACTTC.

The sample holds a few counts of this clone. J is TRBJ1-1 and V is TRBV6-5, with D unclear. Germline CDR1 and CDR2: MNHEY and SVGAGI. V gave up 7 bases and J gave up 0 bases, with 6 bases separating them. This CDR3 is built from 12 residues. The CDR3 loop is CASTGLNTEAFF. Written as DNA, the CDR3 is TGTGCCAGCACGGGGTTGAACACTGAAGCTTTCTTT.

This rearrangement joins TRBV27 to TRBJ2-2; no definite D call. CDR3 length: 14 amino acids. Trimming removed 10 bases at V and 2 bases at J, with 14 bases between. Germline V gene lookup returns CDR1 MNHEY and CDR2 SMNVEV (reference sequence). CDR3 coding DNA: TGTGCCACACAGTCCTTCCTAAACACCGGGGAGCTGTTTTTT. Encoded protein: CATQSFLNTGELFF.

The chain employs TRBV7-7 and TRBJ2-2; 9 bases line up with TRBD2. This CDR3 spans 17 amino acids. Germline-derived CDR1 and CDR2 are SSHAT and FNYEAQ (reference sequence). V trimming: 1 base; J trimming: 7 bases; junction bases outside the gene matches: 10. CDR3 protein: CASSLVLAGSMGGELFF. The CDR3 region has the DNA TGTGCCAGCAGCTTAGTCCTAGCGGGAAGTATGGGCGGGGAGCTGTTTTTT.

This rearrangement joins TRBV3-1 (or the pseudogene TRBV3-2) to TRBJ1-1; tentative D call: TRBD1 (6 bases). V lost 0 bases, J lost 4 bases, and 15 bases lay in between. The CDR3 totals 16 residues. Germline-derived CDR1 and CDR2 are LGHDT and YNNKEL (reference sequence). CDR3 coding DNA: TGTGCCAGCAGCCAAGACCCTAGCAGGGGTGGCACTGAAGCTTTCTTT. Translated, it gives CASSQDPSRGGTEAFF.

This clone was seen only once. In DNA form, the CDR3 reads TGTGCCAGCAGTTTCGGAGGGCCCCAGTACTTC. Amino acid sequence: CASSFGGPQYF. The rearrangement links TRBV12-3 or TRBV12-4 to TRBJ2-5, with D possibly matching TRBD2 (6 bases). The CDR3 is 11 amino acids. The V gene lost 3 bases and the J gene lost 9 bases, with 8 bases spanning the gap.

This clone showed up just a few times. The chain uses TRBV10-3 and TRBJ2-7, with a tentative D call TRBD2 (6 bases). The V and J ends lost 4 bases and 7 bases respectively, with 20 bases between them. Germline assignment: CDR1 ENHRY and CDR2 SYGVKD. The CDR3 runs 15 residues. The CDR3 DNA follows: TGTGCCATCAGTGGAATCGGGACCACAAGCGGGGAGCAGTACTTC. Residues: CAISGIGTTSGEQYF.

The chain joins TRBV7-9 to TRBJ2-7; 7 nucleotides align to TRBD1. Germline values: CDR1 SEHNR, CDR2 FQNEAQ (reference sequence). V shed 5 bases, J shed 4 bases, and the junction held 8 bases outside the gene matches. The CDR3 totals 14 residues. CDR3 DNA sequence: TGTGCCAGCAGCGCAGGGGGACCTCTATACGAGCAGTACTTC. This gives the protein CASSAGGPLYEQYF.

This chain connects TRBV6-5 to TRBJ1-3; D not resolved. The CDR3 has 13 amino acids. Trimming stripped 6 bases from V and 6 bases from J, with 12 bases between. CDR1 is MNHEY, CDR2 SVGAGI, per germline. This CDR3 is CASSPQAPNTIYF. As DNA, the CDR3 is TGTGCCAGCAGCCCGCAGGCGCCAAACACCATATATTTT.

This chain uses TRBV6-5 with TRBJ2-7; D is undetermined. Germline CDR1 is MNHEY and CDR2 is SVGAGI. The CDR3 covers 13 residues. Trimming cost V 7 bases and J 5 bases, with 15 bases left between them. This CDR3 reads CASTSPGSDEQYF. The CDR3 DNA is TGTGCCAGCACCAGTCCAGGCTCTGACGAGCAGTACTTC.

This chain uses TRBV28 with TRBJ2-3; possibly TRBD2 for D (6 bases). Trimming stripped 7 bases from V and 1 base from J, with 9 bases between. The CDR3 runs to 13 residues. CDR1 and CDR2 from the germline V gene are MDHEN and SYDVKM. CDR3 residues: CASTWGGTDTQYF. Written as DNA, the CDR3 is TGTGCCAGCACTTGGGGGGGCACAGATACGCAGTATTTT.

Here the CDR3 DNA reads TGTGCCAGCAGTTACGAGGGTCAGCCCCAGCATTTT. It specifies CASSYEGQPQHF. The chain combines TRBV6-6 with TRBJ1-5; D not resolved. V shed 2 bases and J shed 6 bases, with 5 bases lying between them. The CDR3 length is 12 residues. The germline CDR1 and CDR2 sequences are MNHNY and SVGAGI (reference sequence).

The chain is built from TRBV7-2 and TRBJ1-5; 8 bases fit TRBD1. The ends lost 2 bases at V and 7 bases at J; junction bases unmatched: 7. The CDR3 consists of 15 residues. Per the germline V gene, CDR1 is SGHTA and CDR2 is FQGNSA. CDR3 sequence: CASSLKTGEGQPQHF. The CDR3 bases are TGTGCCAGCAGCTTAAAGACAGGGGAAGGCCAGCCCCAGCATTTT.

In DNA, the CDR3 is TGTGCCAGCAGCGTATATGGGGCCGGGGGCTATGGCTACACCTTC. It codes for CASSVYGAGGYGYTF. The rearrangement links TRBV9 to TRBJ1-2; TRBD1 is a possible D gene (5 bases). Germline CDR1 and CDR2: SGDLS and YYNGEE. The CDR3 extends over 15 amino acids. With 1 base removed from V and 4 bases from J, the gap between germline ends came to 14 bases. The entire variable domain, with the rest obtained from reference TRBV9 and TRBJ1-2, is as follows: DSGVTQTPKHLITATGQRVTLRCSPRSGDLSVYWYQQSLDQGLQFLIQYYNGEERAKGNILERFSAQQFPDLHSELNLSSLELGDSALYFCASSVYGAGGYGYTFGSGTRLTVV.

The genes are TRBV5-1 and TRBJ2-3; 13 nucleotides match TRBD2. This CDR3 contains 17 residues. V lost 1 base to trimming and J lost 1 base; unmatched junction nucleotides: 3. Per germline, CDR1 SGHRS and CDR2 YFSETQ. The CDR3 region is CASSLRLAGGGTDTQYF. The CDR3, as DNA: TGCGCCAGCAGCTTGCGACTAGCGGGAGGAGGCACAGATACGCAGTATTTT.

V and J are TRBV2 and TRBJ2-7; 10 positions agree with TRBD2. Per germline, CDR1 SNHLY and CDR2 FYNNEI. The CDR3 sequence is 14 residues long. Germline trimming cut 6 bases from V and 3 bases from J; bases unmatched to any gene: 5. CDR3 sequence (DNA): TGTGCCAGCAGATCTAGCGGGAGTTTCTACGAGCAGTACTTC. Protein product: CASRSSGSFYEQYF.

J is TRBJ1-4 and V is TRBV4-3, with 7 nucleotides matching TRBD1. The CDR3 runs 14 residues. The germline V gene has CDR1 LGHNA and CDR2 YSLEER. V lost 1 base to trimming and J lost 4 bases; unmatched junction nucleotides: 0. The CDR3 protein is CASSQGDSNEKLFF. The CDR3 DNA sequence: TGCGCCAGCAGCCAAGGGGACAGTAATGAAAAACTGTTTTTT.

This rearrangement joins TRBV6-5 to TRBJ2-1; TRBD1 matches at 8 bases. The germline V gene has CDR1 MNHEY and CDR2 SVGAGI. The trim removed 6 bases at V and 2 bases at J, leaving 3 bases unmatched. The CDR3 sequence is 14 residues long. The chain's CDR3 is CASSGQGPYNEQFF. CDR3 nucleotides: TGTGCCAGCAGCGGACAGGGACCCTACAATGAGCAGTTCTTC.

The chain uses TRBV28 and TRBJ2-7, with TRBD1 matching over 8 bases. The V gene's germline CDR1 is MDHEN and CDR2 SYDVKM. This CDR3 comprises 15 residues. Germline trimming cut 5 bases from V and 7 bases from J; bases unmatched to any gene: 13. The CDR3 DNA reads TGTGCCAGCAGTCTTCCCGGGACAGGTGGCATAGAGCAGTACTTC. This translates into CASSLPGTGGIEQYF. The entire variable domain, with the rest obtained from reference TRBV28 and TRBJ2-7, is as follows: DVKVTQSSRYLVKRTGEKVFLECVQDMDHENMFWYRQDPGLGLRLIYFSYDVKMKEKGDIPEGYSVSREKKERFSLILESASTNQTSMYLCASSLPGTGGIEQYFGPGTRLTVT.